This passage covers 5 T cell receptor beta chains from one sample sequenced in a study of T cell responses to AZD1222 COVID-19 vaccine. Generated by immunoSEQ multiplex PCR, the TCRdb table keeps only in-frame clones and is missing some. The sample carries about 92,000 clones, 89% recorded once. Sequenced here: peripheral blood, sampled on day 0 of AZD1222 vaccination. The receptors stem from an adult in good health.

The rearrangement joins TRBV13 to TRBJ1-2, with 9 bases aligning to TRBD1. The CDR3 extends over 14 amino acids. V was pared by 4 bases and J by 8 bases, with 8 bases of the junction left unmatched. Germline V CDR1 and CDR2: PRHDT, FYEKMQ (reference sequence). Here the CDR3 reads CASSSGQGLYGYTF. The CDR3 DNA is TGTGCCAGCAGCTCGGGACAGGGCCTCTACGGCTACACCTTC.

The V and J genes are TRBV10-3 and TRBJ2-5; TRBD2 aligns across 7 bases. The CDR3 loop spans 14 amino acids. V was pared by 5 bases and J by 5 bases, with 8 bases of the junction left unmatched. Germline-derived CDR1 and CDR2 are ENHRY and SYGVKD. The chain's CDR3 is CAISPGGFAETQYF. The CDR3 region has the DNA TGTGCCATCAGTCCGGGAGGTTTTGCGGAGACCCAGTACTTC.

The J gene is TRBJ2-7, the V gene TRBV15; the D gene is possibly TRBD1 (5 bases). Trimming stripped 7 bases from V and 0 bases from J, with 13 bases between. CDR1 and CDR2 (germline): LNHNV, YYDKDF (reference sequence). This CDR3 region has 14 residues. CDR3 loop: CATTKSGNSYEQYF. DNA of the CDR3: TGTGCCACCACCAAATCAGGGAACTCCTACGAGCAGTACTTC. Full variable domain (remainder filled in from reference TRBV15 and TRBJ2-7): DAMVIQNPRYQVTQFGKPVTLSCSQTLNHNVMYWYQQKSSQAPKLLFHYYDKDFNNEADTPDNFQSRRPNTSFCFLDIRSPGLGDTAMYLCATTKSGNSYEQYFGPGTRLTVT.

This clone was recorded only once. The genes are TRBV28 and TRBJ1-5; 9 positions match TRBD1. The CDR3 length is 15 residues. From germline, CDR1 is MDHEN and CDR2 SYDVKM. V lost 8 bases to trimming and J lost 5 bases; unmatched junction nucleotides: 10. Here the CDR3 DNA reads TGTGCCAGCGGCAAACCGGGACAGGGCTATCAGCCCCAGCATTTT. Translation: CASGKPGQGYQPQHF.

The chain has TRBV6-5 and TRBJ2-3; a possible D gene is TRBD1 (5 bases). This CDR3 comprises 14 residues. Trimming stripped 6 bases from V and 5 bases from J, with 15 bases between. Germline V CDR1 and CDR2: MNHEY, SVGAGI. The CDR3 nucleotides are TGTGCCAGCAGGTCCGGTAGGGGCCAAGATACGCAGTATTTT. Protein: CASRSGRGQDTQYF.